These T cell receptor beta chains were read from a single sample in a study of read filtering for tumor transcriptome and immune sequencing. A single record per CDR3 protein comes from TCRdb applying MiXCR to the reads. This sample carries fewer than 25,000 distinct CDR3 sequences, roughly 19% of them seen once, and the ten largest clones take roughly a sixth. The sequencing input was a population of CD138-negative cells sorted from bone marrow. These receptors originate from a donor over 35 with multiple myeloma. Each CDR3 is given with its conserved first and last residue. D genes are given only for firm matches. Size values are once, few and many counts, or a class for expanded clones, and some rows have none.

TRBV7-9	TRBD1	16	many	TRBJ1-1	TGTGCCAGCAGCTTAGGGGTGGACAGGGCGAACACTGAAGCTTTCTTT	CASSLGVDRANTEAFF
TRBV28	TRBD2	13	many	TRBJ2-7	TGTGCCAGCAGGACTAGCGGGAGCTACGAGCAGTACTTC	CASRTSGSYEQYF
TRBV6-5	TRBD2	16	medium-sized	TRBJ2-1	TGTGCCAGCAGTTACGGGACTACCCGTACCCACAATGAGCAGTTCTTC	CASSYGTTRTHNEQFF
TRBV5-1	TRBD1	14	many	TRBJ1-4	TGCGCCAGCAGCTCAACAGGGGGTAATGAAAAACTGTTTTTT	CASSSTGGNEKLFF
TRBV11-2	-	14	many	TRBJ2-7	TGTGCCAGCAGCCTCAGGGGGGTTTCCTACGAGCAGTACTTC	CASSLRGVSYEQYF
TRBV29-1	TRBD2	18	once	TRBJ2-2	TGCATCGTTAACACGGGACTAGCGGGAGAGGTCGACACCGGGGAGCTGTCTTTT	CIVNTGLAGEVDTGELSF
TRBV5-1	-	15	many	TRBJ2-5	TGCGCCAGCAGCACTGACAGGACGTACCAAGAGACCCAGTACTTC	CASSTDRTYQETQYF
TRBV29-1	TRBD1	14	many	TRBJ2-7	TGCAGCGTTGTCGCCGGGACAGGGGCCTACGAGCAGTACTTC	CSVVAGTGAYEQYF
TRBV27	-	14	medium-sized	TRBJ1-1	TGTGCCAGCAGTTTAGGGGGTGAATACACTGAAGCTTTCTTT	CASSLGGEYTEAFF
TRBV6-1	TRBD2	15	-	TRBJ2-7	TGTGCCAGCAGTGAATGGACTAGCGGATACTACGAGCGGTACTTC	CASSEWTSGYYERYF
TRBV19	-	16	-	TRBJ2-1	TGTGCCAGTTGTGGTCCCACAGGTAAATTCGACAATGAGCAGTTCTTC	CASCGPTGKFDNEQFF
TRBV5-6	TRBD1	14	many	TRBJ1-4	TGTGCCAGCAGCTCCGGGACAGGGCAAGAAAAACTGTTTTTT	CASSSGTGQEKLFF
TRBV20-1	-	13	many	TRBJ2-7	TGCAGTGCCGAGACAGTTCCTCCGTACGAGCAGTACTTC	CSAETVPPYEQYF
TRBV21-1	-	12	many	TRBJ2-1	TGTGCCACCCCCAGCTCCTACAATGAGCAGTTCTTC	CATPSSYNEQFF
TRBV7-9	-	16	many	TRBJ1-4	TGTGCCAGCAGCTTACGGGGGGCGCAAACTAATGAAAAACTGTTTTTT	CASSLRGAQTNEKLFF
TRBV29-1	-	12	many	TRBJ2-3	TGCAGCGTTGATGGGGGCACAGATACGCAGTATTTT	CSVDGGTDTQYF
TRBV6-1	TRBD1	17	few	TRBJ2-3	TGTGCCAGCAGTCTCCTAGGACAGGGGGCAGCGGCAGATACGCAGTATTTT	CASSLLGQGAAADTQYF
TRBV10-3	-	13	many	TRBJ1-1	TGTGCCATCAGTGATAACCTCAACACTGAAGCTTTCTTT	CAISDNLNTEAFF
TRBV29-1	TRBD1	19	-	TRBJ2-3	TGCAGCGTTCCCCGATTCAAGGGAGAAATTGGACAGGGGTTCGATACGCAGTATTTT	CSVPRFKGEIGQGFDTQYF
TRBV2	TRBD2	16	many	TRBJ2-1	TGTGCCAGCAGTGAACTAGCGGACCCCTCCTACAATGAGCAGTTCTTC	CASSELADPSYNEQFF
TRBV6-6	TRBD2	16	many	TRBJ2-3	TGTGCCAGCAGTTCCCCGGGACTAGCAGGCACAGATACGCAGTATTTT	CASSSPGLAGTDTQYF
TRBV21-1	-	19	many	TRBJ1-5	TGTGCCAGCAGCAAAGGAGGATCCAGGGAGCTAAATAGCAATCAGCCCCAGCATTTT	CASSKGGSRELNSNQPQHF
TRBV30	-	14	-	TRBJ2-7	TGTGCCTGGCAGCATCGTGACGGGAAGGGCGAGCAGTACTTC	CAWQHRDGKGEQYF
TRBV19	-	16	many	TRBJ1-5	TGTGCCAGTAGTATGTTCCGCGGCGCGTCCGGGCAGCCCCAGCATTTT	CASSMFRGASGQPQHF
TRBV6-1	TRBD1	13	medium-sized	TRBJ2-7	TGTGCCACCACGGGGACAGGGTTACACGAGCAGTACTTC	CATTGTGLHEQYF
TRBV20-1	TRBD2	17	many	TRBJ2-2	TGCAGTGCTAGAGATTCGGGCGGGAGATGGGACACCGGGGAGCTGTTTTTT	CSARDSGGRWDTGELFF
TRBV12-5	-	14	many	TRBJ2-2	TGTGCTAGTGGTTTCGGCAGTCTCCCCGGGGAGCTGTTTTTT	CASGFGSLPGELFF
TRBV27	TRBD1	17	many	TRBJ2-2	TGTGCCAGCAGTCTATTGGGACAGGGGGCGAACACCGGGGAGCTGTTTTTT	CASSLLGQGANTGELFF
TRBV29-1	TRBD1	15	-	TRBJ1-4	TGCAGCGTCTCGTGGACAGGGCGAGGACGTGATAAACTGTTTTTT	CSVSWTGRGRDKLFF
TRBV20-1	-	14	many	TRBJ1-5	TGCAGTGCTAGAGAAGGGGCACGCAATCAGCCCCAGCATTTT	CSAREGARNQPQHF
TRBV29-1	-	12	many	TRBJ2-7	TGCAGCGTTGGGCAACCAGGTGACGAGCAGTACTTC	CSVGQPGDEQYF
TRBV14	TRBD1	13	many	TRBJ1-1	TGTGCCAGCAGTCAACAGGGGTACACTGAAGCTTTCTTT	CASSQQGYTEAFF
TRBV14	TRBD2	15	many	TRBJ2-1	TGTGCCAGCAGCCAAGGAGGGAGGGCCATGCGTGAGCAGTTCTTC	CASSQGGRAMREQFF
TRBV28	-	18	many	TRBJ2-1	TGTGCCAGCAGTTTAGGGGGAGGTCCTGGTGGCTCCTACAATGAGCAGTTCTTC	CASSLGGGPGGSYNEQFF
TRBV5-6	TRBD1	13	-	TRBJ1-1	TGTGTCAGCAGTCGAACAGGGGGCACTGAAGCTTTCTTT	CVSSRTGGTEAFF
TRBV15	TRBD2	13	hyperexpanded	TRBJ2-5	TGTGCCACCAGCAGGATAGCGGGGGAGACCCAGTACTTC	CATSRIAGETQYF
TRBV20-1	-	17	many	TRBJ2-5	TGCAGTGCTAGAGTGGCCAGGGGTTTTGCGGGAGAAGAGACCCAGTACTTC	CSARVARGFAGEETQYF
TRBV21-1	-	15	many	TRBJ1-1	TGTGCCAGCAGCAAAGACCCGGTCAGAAGCACTGAAGCTTTCTTT	CASSKDPVRSTEAFF
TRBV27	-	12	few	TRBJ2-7	TGTGCCAGCATGTCAGCGGCCTACGAGCAGTACTTC	CASMSAAYEQYF
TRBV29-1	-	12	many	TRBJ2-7	TGCAGCGCCCGGGCCGGGGCCTACGAGCAGTACTTC	CSARAGAYEQYF
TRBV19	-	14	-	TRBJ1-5	TGTGCCGGTAGTATAGTTGTCGGGCGTACGCCCCAGCATTTT	CAGSIVVGRTPQHF
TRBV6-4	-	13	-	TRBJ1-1	TGTACCAGCAGTGAGCACCAGAACACTGAAGCTTTCTTT	CTSSEHQNTEAFF
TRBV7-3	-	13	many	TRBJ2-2	TGTGCCAGCAGCTTTAGCGGTACCGGGGAGCTGTTTTTT	CASSFSGTGELFF
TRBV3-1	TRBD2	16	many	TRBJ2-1	TGTGCCAGCAGCCAAATTCCTACTAGCGGCTACAATGAGCAGTTCTTC	CASSQIPTSGYNEQFF
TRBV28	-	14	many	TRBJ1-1	TGTGCCAGCAGCGATGGGGGGCGCGTCACTGAAGCTTTCTTT	CASSDGGRVTEAFF
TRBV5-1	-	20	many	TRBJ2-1	TGCGCCAGCAGCTTTGGACAGGGCCCCGTCGGCGGGAGGGCGAACAATGAGCAGTTCTTC	CASSFGQGPVGGRANNEQFF
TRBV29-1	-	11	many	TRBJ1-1	TGCAGCGTTAGTAGCGACACTGAAGCTTTCTTT	CSVSSDTEAFF
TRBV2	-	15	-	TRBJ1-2	TGTGCCAGCAGTGAGTTCAGGGTCATTAACTATGGCTACACCTTC	CASSEFRVINYGYTF
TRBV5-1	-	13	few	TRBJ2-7	TGCGCCAGCAGCTTGCCGACAGTCTACGAGCAGTACTTC	CASSLPTVYEQYF
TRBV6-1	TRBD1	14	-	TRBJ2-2	TGTGCCAGCACTCAAGACAGGGGCGACGGGGAGCTGTTTTTT	CASTQDRGDGELFF
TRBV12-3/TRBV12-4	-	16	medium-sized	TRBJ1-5	TGTGCCAGCAGTTTAGCCCTCGGGGGATGGAATCAGCCCCAGCATTTT	CASSLALGGWNQPQHF
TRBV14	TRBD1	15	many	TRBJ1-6	TGTGCCAGCAGCCAAAGGACAGGGTCGAGTTCACCCCTCCACTTT	CASSQRTGSSSPLHF